These 27 T cell receptor beta chains originate from one sample sequenced in a study of T cell repertoires in cytomegalovirus infection. TCRdb reprocessed the reads via MiXCR and lists one record per CDR3 protein. The sample shows 560,000 or so distinct CDR3 sequences, 16% of them seen only once. Sequenced input: CD8+ T cells from PBMCs. All receptors derive from a human donor in good health (CMV status not recorded). Some clones in this sample may be carry-over from other donors' samples.

This clonotype came up many times. This sequence joins TRBV12-3 or TRBV12-4 and TRBJ2-7; 7 bases match TRBD1. CDR3 length: 14 residues. J was trimmed by 2 bases and V by 6 bases; bases with no gene match: 7. The CDR3 DNA reads as TGTGCCAGCAGCCACCGGGACAGTCCCTACGAGCAGTACTTC. Amino acids: CASSHRDSPYEQYF.

This clonotype was counted many times. The gene calls are TRBV4-1 and TRBJ2-7, with 10 bases that match TRBD1. The germline V gene encodes CDR1 MGHRA and CDR2 YSYEKL. V lost 5 bases, J lost 6 bases, and 10 bases stayed unmatched. This CDR3 has 15 amino acids. The CDR3 region is CASSLRQGADREQYF. For the CDR3, the DNA is TGCGCCAGCAGCTTACGACAGGGGGCGGATCGCGAGCAGTACTTC.

In the case of this clonotype: One end of the junction does not line up with germline, which may come from a read error. The genes are TRBV28 and TRBJ2-1, with D uncertain. The CDR3 is made up of 11 amino acids. Germline V gene data show CDR1 as MDHEN and CDR2 as SYDVKM. The CDR3 sequence is CASSYSNDQFF. Here the CDR3 DNA reads TGTGCCAGCAGTTATAGCAATGATCAGTTCTTC. Full variable domain (outside the CDR3, taken from reference TRBV28 and TRBJ2-1): DVKVTQSSRYLVKRTGEKVFLECVQDMDHENMFWYRQDPGLGLRLIYFSYDVKMKEKGDIPEGYSVSREKKERFSLILESASTNQTSMYLCASSYSNDQFFGPGTRLTVL.

Only a few counts were recorded for this clonotype. This sequence joins TRBV9 and TRBJ2-7; D perhaps matches TRBD1 (5 bases). The ends were cut back, 0 bases at V and 0 bases at J, with 19 bases in the middle. CDR1 and CDR2 (germline): SGDLS, YYNGEE. The CDR3 is 18 amino acids. The CDR3 sequence: CASSVVPLGRAFSYEQYF. The CDR3 nucleotides read TGTGCCAGCAGCGTAGTCCCGTTAGGCAGGGCCTTCTCCTACGAGCAGTACTTC. Drawing the rest from reference TRBV9 and TRBJ2-7, the complete variable domain is DSGVTQTPKHLITATGQRVTLRCSPRSGDLSVYWYQQSLDQGLQFLIQYYNGEERAKGNILERFSAQQFPDLHSELNLSSLELGDSALYFCASSVVPLGRAFSYEQYFGPGTRLTVT.

This chain links TRBV9 with TRBJ2-2; 8 bases are shared with TRBD1. J gave up 5 bases and V 3 bases, and 9 bases lay outside the gene matches. Germline CDR1 is SGDLS and CDR2 is YYNGEE. The CDR3 is made up of 16 amino acids. The CDR3 reads CASSDGQGLKTGELFF. CDR3 sequence (DNA): TGTGCCAGCAGCGACGGACAGGGACTGAAAACCGGGGAGCTGTTTTTT.

The J gene is TRBJ2-7, the V gene TRBV27; 9 bases line up with TRBD1. With 5 bases clipped from V and 8 bases from J, the junction kept 10 bases outside the gene matches. This CDR3 is built from 14 residues. Per germline, CDR1 MNHEY and CDR2 SMNVEV (reference sequence). The CDR3 DNA follows: TGTGCCAGCAGTCCCCGACAGGGGGGGGCCAAGCAGTACTTC. Translation gives CASSPRQGGAKQYF.

This rearrangement joins TRBV4-1 to TRBJ1-5, with 7 bases matching TRBD1. The CDR3 is 16 residues long. The J segment lost 3 bases and the V segment lost 2 bases, leaving 7 bases of the junction unmatched. The germline V gene has CDR1 MGHRA and CDR2 YSYEKL. The CDR3 here is CASSQSRGGDNQPQHF. The DNA of the CDR3 is TGCGCCAGCAGCCAATCCAGGGGGGGTGACAATCAGCCCCAGCATTTT.

The chain joins TRBV9 to TRBJ2-7; no reliable D call. This CDR3 contains 14 residues. CDR1 is SGDLS and CDR2 is YYNGEE in the germline V gene. V lost 4 bases to trimming and J lost 3 bases, with 14 bases between them. This CDR3 is CASSPRPEIYEQYF. In DNA, the CDR3 is TGTGCCAGCAGCCCCAGACCAGAAATCTACGAGCAGTACTTC.

In this sample, this clonotype turned up many times. The CDR3 protein is CASSNYGLAGDEQYF. In nucleotides, the CDR3 is TGTGCCAGCAGTAACTATGGGCTAGCGGGCGACGAGCAGTACTTC. The chain joins TRBV7-8 to TRBJ2-7, with 8 bases matching TRBD2. The CDR3 is made up of 15 amino acids. Germline CDR1 SGHVS, CDR2 FQNEAQ. Losses at the gene ends were 6 bases for V and 5 bases for J; bases not matched to a gene: 12.

This clonotype has ten or more counts. This chain joins TRBV6-1 and TRBJ2-7, with D perhaps TRBD2 (6 bases). The CDR3 covers 15 residues. CDR1 and CDR2 from the germline V gene are MNHNS and SASEGT. Trimming shortened V by 1 base and J by 5 bases, and 15 bases separated the two germline ends. CDR3 in amino acids: CASSEVTGPGDEQYF. The DNA for the CDR3 is TGTGCCAGCAGTGAAGTGACCGGCCCGGGGGACGAGCAGTACTTC.

This clonotype was seen more than once but under ten times. In nucleotides, the CDR3 is TGTGCCAGCAGTTTAACTAGCGGGAGACCCTACAATGAGCAGTTCTTC. This gives the protein CASSLTSGRPYNEQFF. V usage is TRBV27 and J usage is TRBJ2-1, with 11 bases identical to TRBD2. The CDR3 sequence is 16 residues long. Germline V CDR1 and CDR2: MNHEY, SMNVEV (reference sequence). Unmatched junction bases numbered 2, after V lost 2 bases and J lost 2 bases.

On this clonotype itself: Here the CDR3 omits its conserved ending phenylalanine or tryptophan, so a read error is the likely source. The V and J genes are TRBV12-3 or TRBV12-4 and TRBJ2-1; D not certain. The CDR3 loop spans 13 amino acids. V lost 9 bases, J lost 3 bases, and 12 bases lay in between. As DNA, the CDR3 is TGTGCCAGTACTGCGTCACTCTACAATGAGCAGTTCTTA. This codes for CASTASLYNEQFL.

This rearrangement joins TRBV2 to TRBJ2-1; D is uncertain. The CDR3 consists of 12 residues. Germline V CDR1 and CDR2: SNHLY, FYNNEI. The germline V and J ends were trimmed by 2 bases and 9 bases, with 8 bases remaining between them. The CDR3 spells CASSELRSEQFF. The CDR3 DNA sequence: TGTGCCAGCAGTGAATTGCGGAGTGAGCAGTTCTTC. The full variable domain, in which reference TRBV2 and TRBJ2-1 provide the parts outside the CDR3, is EPEVTQTPSHQVTQMGQEVILRCVPISNHLYFYWYRQILGQKVEFLVSFYNNEISEKSEIFDDQFSVERPDGSNFTLKIRSTKLEDSAMYFCASSELRSEQFFGPGTRLTVL.

This clonotype was seen repeatedly, ten times or more. The V call is TRBV7-2, the J call TRBJ2-5; possibly TRBD2 for D (7 bases). CDR3 size: 16 residues. With 8 bases removed from V and 5 bases from J, the gap between germline ends came to 24 bases. CDR1 and CDR2 from the germline V gene are SGHTA and FQGNSA. CDR3 DNA sequence: TGTGCCAGCGTAGAAACCGGGGGGCAAGTTGAGGAGACCCAGTACTTC. As protein: CASVETGGQVEETQYF.

V is TRBV4-2 and J is TRBJ2-1; D is possibly TRBD1 (7 bases). Trimming removed 4 bases from V and 0 bases from J, with 22 bases in between. Germline V gene lookup returns CDR1 LGHNA and CDR2 YNFKEQ. The CDR3 length is 19 residues. The CDR3 loop reads CASSPEGARDSSSYNEQFF. The CDR3 nucleotides are TGTGCCAGCAGCCCGGAGGGGGCGAGGGACTCGAGCTCCTACAATGAGCAGTTCTTC.

This clonotype was found many times. The chain joins TRBV11-2 to TRBJ2-3; 7 bases align to TRBD2. From germline, CDR1 is SGHAT and CDR2 FQNNGV. Trimming at V came to 4 bases and at J to 3 bases, leaving 7 bases not matched to a gene. The CDR3 totals 15 residues. The CDR3 loop is CASSSSGLGTDTQYF. As DNA, the CDR3 is TGTGCCAGCAGCTCTAGCGGCCTGGGGACAGATACGCAGTATTTT.

This clonotype has at least ten counts. The chain joins TRBV4-1 to TRBJ1-1, with TRBD1 matching 8 bases. This CDR3 has 16 amino acids. After removal of 2 bases from V and 2 bases from J, the junction contained 7 bases not matched to a gene. The germline CDR1 and CDR2 sequences are MGHRA and YSYEKL. CDR3 sequence: CASSQHHGTGNTEAFF. The CDR3 DNA is TGCGCCAGCAGCCAACACCACGGGACAGGCAACACTGAAGCTTTCTTT.

This clonotype was seen a few times. The V gene is TRBV30, the J gene TRBJ1-4; maybe TRBD1 (6 bases). The CDR3 consists of 14 residues. The germline V gene encodes CDR1 GTSNPN and CDR2 SVGIG (reference sequence). V was trimmed by 0 bases and J by 7 bases, leaving 12 bases between them. CDR3 nucleotides: TGTGCCTGGAGTGTGGTCTACAGGGTTGAAAAACTGTTTTTT. As protein: CAWSVVYRVEKLFF.

This clonotype was seen at least ten times. This chain uses TRBV5-6 with TRBJ2-1, with D unresolved. Trimming took 0 bases from V and 0 from J, leaving 7 bases between them. CDR1 is SGHDT and CDR2 is YYEEEE in the germline V gene. The length of the CDR3 is 15 residues. In DNA form, the CDR3 reads TGTGCCAGCAGCTTGGTGGACCTCTCCTACAATGAGCAGTTCTTC. Its protein is CASSLVDLSYNEQFF.

This clonotype was counted many times. The chain joins TRBV7-8 to TRBJ2-1, with TRBD2 matching 9 bases. Looked up from germline, CDR1 is SGHVS and CDR2 is FQNEAQ. The CDR3 has 17 residues. Losses at the gene ends were 0 bases for V and 4 bases for J; bases not matched to a gene: 7. The CDR3 spells CASSLAVGGGAYNEQFF. The CDR3 DNA is TGTGCCAGCAGCTTAGCGGTTGGCGGGGGGGCGTACAATGAGCAGTTCTTC.

DNA for the CDR3: TGTGCCAGCAGCTTAACAGGAATAGATAACACTGAAGCTTTCTTT. It codes for CASSLTGIDNTEAFF. The V call is TRBV6-5, the J call TRBJ1-1; maybe TRBD1 (5 bases). This CDR3 region has 15 residues. V was clipped by 6 bases and J by 2 bases, with 16 bases between them. Germline V gene sequence: CDR1 MNHEY, CDR2 SVGAGI.

This clonotype has at least ten counts. The V call is TRBV7-9, the J call TRBJ2-7, with D possibly being TRBD1 (5 bases). The CDR3 length is 15 residues. Trimming took off 5 bases at V and 2 bases at J, with 16 bases between the two ends. CDR1 and CDR2 from the germline V gene are SEHNR and FQNEAQ (reference sequence). CDR3 in amino acids: CASSGEQESAYEQYF. CDR3 nucleotides: TGTGCCAGCAGCGGCGAACAGGAGTCGGCCTACGAGCAGTACTTC. The entire variable domain, with the rest obtained from reference TRBV7-9 and TRBJ2-7, is as follows: DTGVSQNPRHKITKRGQNVTFRCDPISEHNRLYWYRQTLGQGPEFLTYFQNEAQLEKSRLLSDRFSAERPKGSFSTLEIQRTEQGDSAMYLCASSGEQESAYEQYFGPGTRLTVT.

This clonotype has ten or more counts. The rearrangement links TRBV14 to TRBJ2-3; D not resolved. V shed 2 bases and J shed 10 bases, with 13 bases lying between them. CDR3 length: 13 residues. The germline V gene has CDR1 SGHDN and CDR2 FVKESK. The CDR3 DNA sequence: TGTGCCAGCAGCCAACGATCCGATACTCCGCAGTATTTT. Amino acid sequence: CASSQRSDTPQYF.

This clonotype has just a few counts. CDR3 protein: CASSQEPAGNQPQHF. The CDR3 bases are TGCGCCAGCAGCCAAGAGCCGGCAGGGAACCAGCCCCAGCATTTT. J is TRBJ1-5 and V is TRBV4-1; possibly TRBD1 for D (5 bases). This CDR3 has 15 residues. Looked up from germline, CDR1 is MGHRA and CDR2 is YSYEKL. The V and J ends lost 0 bases and 7 bases respectively, with 13 bases between them.

Note on this clonotype: A much more abundant neighbour one base away suggests this may be a read error. Here the CDR3 reads CASSLITTGGADTQYF. In DNA, the CDR3 is TGTGCCAGCAGCCTTATTACTACCGGAGGCGCAGATACGCAGTATTTT. The genes are TRBV7-3 and TRBJ2-3; TRBD2 might be the D (5 bases). Per the germline V gene, CDR1 is SGHTA and CDR2 is FQGTGA. With 5 bases removed from V and 4 bases from J, the gap between germline ends came to 19 bases. This CDR3 region has 16 residues. Combining the CDR3 with reference TRBV7-3 and TRBJ2-3 gives the whole variable domain GAGVSQTPSNKVTEKGKYVELRCDPISGHTALYWYRQSLGQGPEFLIYFQGTGAADDSGLPNDRFFAVRPEGSVSTLKIQRTERGDSAVYLCASSLITTGGADTQYFGPGTRLTVL.

This clonotype was counted a few times. The chain joins TRBV6-6 to TRBJ2-7; TRBD2 matches 8 bases. CDR1 is MNHNY, CDR2 SVGAGI, per germline (reference sequence). V shed 7 bases, J shed 2 bases, and the junction held 7 bases outside the gene matches. The CDR3 extends over 14 amino acids. The CDR3 spells CASTPAGATYEQYF. For the CDR3, the DNA is TGTGCCAGCACTCCAGCGGGGGCGACCTACGAGCAGTACTTC.

This clonotype was seen at least ten times. The V and J genes are TRBV28 and TRBJ1-1; 10 bases fit TRBD1. Germline CDR1 and CDR2: MDHEN and SYDVKM. The CDR3 is made up of 14 amino acids. Trimming at V came to 5 bases and at J to 4 bases, leaving 4 bases not matched to a gene. The DNA of the CDR3 is TGTGCCAGCAGTATTAGGACAGGGGGCACTGAAGCTTTCTTT. Protein product: CASSIRTGGTEAFF.